Given below is one TCR beta chain in context. Assay used: immunoSEQ multiplex PCR; TCRdb lists only in-frame clones, some missing. The sample lists 260,000 or so clones; approximately 87% were seen once. The entry originates in a study of cytomegalovirus exposure and HLA in healthy donors. The CDR3 is made up of 18 amino acids. Trimming removed 4 bases at V and 5 bases at J, with 26 bases between. Germline V CDR1 and CDR2: SEHNR, FQNEAQ (reference sequence). The origin of this receptor is a man younger than 35 in good health and CMV-seronegative. The sequenced sample was PBMCs. The chain combines TRBV7-9 with TRBJ2-5; D possibly corresponds to TRBD2 (6 bases). The CDR3 is CASSWPLGGRGGEETQYF. CDR3 nucleotide sequence: TGTGCCAGCAGCTGGCCGCTAGGCGGGCGGGGAGGTGAGGAGACCCAGTACTTC.